This T cell receptor (beta chain) was retrieved from a study of T cells in Graves' hyperthyroidism and ophthalmopathy. General observations from the study: Expanded thyroid clonotypes (above 0.001) were mostly also found in blood.

Patients were excluded because of uncontrolled infection, other autoimmune disease, pregnancy or lactation. Every diagnosis used clinical symptoms, serum thyroxine and TRAb, thyroid ultrasound and orbital computed tomography. This clonotype was detected many times. Its antigen is unknown. Amplified TCR beta CDR3 regions came from RNA transcripts. An initial round of RT-PCR targeting the TCR CDR3 relied on the HTBI primer set. From the multiplex PCR reads, TCRdb called clonotypes with MiXCR, one entry per CDR3 protein. The sample holds 310,000 or so distinct CDR3 sequences, over 15% seen once. The CDR3 has 16 amino acids. Germline V gene sequence: CDR1 SEHNR, CDR2 FQNEAQ (reference sequence). Germline trimming cut 4 bases from V and 3 bases from J; bases unmatched to any gene: 11.

The chain recombines TRBV7-9 with TRBJ2-7, with TRBD1 matching 8 bases. Sequenced material: blood. The origin of this receptor is a woman aged 60 to 75 with Graves' ophthalmopathy. The chain's CDR3 is CASSSLPRQGLYEQYF. The CDR3 DNA is TGTGCCAGCAGCTCGTTACCGAGACAGGGGCTCTACGAGCAGTACTTC. The variable domain in full, with the rest retrieved from reference TRBV7-9 and TRBJ2-7, is DTGVSQNPRHKITKRGQNVTFRCDPISEHNRLYWYRQTLGQGPEFLTYFQNEAQLEKSRLLSDRFSAERPKGSFSTLEIQRTEQGDSAMYLCASSSLPRQGLYEQYFGPGTRLTVT.